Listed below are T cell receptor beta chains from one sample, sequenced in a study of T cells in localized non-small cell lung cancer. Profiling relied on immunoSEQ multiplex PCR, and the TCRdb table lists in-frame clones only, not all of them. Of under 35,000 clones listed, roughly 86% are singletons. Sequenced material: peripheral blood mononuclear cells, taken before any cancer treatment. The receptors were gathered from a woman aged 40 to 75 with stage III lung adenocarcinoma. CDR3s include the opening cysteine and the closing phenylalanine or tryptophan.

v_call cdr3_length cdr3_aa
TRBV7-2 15 CASSPSMDRGYGYTF
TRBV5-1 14 CASSFTDGTDTQYF
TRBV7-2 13 CASTPRGGTEAFF
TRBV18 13 CASSPGDRSQQYF
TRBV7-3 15 CASSPTATGAYGYTF
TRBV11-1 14 CASSLDRVNTEAFF
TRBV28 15 CASSLGTGHTDTQYF
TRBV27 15 CASSPLDGYAYEQYF
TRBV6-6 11 CASSYQTEAFF
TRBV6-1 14 CASREPLGTDGYTF
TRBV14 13 CASSQGDRDEAFF
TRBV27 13 CASSFIRTDTQYF
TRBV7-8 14 CASSPPDSPYEQYF
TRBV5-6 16 CASSNWGRVRNTEAFF
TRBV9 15 CASSVGQGANTEAFF
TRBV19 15 CASTPLRDGTDTQYF
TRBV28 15 CASSLTSPQGKPQHF
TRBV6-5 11 CASSYLDTQYF